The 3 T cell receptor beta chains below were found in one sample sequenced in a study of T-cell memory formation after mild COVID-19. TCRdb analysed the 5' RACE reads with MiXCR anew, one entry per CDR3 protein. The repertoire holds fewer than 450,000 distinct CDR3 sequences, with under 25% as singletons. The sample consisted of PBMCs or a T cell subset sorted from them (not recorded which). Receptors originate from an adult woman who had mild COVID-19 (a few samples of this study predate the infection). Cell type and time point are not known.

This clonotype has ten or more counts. The CDR3 nucleotides read TGTGCCAGCAGCGGCGGACGATCGGCAGGCCCTCAATACTACGAGCAGTACTTC. Translation gives CASSGGRSAGPQYYEQYF. The chain uses TRBV5-6 and TRBJ2-7; no clear D. CDR3 length: 18 amino acids. V lost 4 bases and J 3 bases, leaving 26 bases between the germline ends. The germline CDR1 and CDR2 sequences are SGHDT and YYEEEE.

CDR3 nucleotides: TGTGCCAGCAGCCTTACCAATCAGCCCCAGCATTTT. This encodes CASSLTNQPQHF. V gene TRBV12-3 or TRBV12-4 combines with J gene TRBJ1-5; D remains ambiguous. V dropped 6 bases and J dropped 3 bases, with 6 bases sitting between them. The CDR3 loop spans 12 amino acids.

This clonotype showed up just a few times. The CDR3 nucleotides are TGTGCCAGCAGTCCCCGCGAGGGGCTCACTGAAGCTTTCTTT. As protein: CASSPREGLTEAFF. The chain is built from TRBV12-3 or TRBV12-4 and TRBJ1-1; possible D gene TRBD1, 5 bases. Trimming stripped 5 bases from V and 4 bases from J, with 14 bases between. The CDR3 spans 14 residues.